This TCR beta chain was obtained from a study of hypomethylating agent response in myelodysplastic syndrome. Germline values: CDR1 MNHNY, CDR2 SVGAGI (reference sequence). There are 15 residues in the CDR3. Trimming left V 5 bases short and J 6 bases short, with 17 bases between. In its sample, this clone was seen once. Assay used: immunoSEQ multiplex PCR; TCRdb lists only in-frame clones, some missing. Found here are roughly 3,400 clones, about four fifths of them singletons; the top ten hold over 4%. The sequences come from bone marrow, collected before or after starting hypomethylating agent treatment for myelodysplastic syndrome (not recorded which). The TCR was taken from a human donor with myelodysplastic syndrome. J is TRBJ1-3 and V is TRBV6-6, with a possible D match to TRBD1 (5 bases). Written as DNA, the CDR3 is TGTGCCAGCAGTCTTCCGGAGGGGCTCGAAAACACCATATATTTT. This encodes CASSLPEGLENTIYF.